This entry lists 3 T cell receptor beta chains sequenced from one sample in a study of tumor-infiltrating lymphocytes in oesophageal squamous cell carcinoma. TCRdb reprocessed the PCR reads via MiXCR and lists one record per CDR3 protein. The sample yields about 20,000 distinct CDR3 sequences, 35% to 50% seen once. The sequenced material came from esophageal tumor tissue. Source of these receptors: a male donor with esophageal squamous cell carcinoma.

The genes are TRBV12-5 and TRBJ2-6, with 9 bases matching TRBD1. The end of the DNA aligns better with TRBJ2-7, so the J call may be wrong. The CDR3 totals 15 residues. CDR1 and CDR2 (germline): LGHNT, FRNRAP. CDR3: CASGTTGQGRNEQYF. In DNA, the CDR3 is TGTGCTAGTGGTACGACGGGACAGGGACGTAATGAGCAGTACTTC.

This clonotype is termed medium-sized (0.01 to 0.1%). The chain combines TRBV11-2 with TRBJ2-4; D is unclear. CDR3 length: 14 amino acids. The V end lost 3 bases, the J end lost 0 bases, and 6 bases lay between the germline ends. In germline, CDR1 is SGHAT, CDR2 FQNNGV. The CDR3 DNA sequence: TGTGCCAGCAGCTTTTCCCCAGCCAAAAACATTCAGTACTTC. Encoded protein: CASSFSPAKNIQYF.

The V and J genes are TRBV12-3 or TRBV12-4 and TRBJ1-1; 7 bases are a match to TRBD1. CDR3 length equals 14 residues. The V and J ends lost 6 bases and 1 base, in that order; junction bases with no gene match: 5. In DNA form, the CDR3 reads TGTGCCAGCAGATTCGGGACAGCGAACACTGAAGCTTTCTTT. Protein: CASRFGTANTEAFF.